A selection of T cell receptor beta chains follows, all from one sample in a study of CD8 T cells in ankylosing spondylitis. TCRdb ran MiXCR on the 5' RACE reads and lists one entry per CDR3 protein. The sample records 670,000 or so distinct CDR3 sequences, 19% being singletons. The sequencing sample was made of blood, either unsorted or a sorted T cell fraction (not recorded which). The receptors originated from a male donor with ankylosing spondylitis. Each CDR3 is given with its conserved first and last residue. Each record gives: V gene, CDR3 protein.

V: TRBV7-9; CDR3: CASSLEWGDNNEQFF
V: TRBV3-1; CDR3: CASSTGGTNTGELFF
V: TRBV20-1; CDR3: CSARKGLAGGTQYF
V: TRBV20-1; CDR3: CSAWRTGYNEQFF
V: TRBV29-1; CDR3: CSVVRAETQYF
V: TRBV27; CDR3: CASSELADSTDTQYF
V: TRBV6-2/TRBV6-3; CDR3: CASSFQGVTSGRTHEQFF
V: TRBV29-1; CDR3: CSVHRGPDQPQHF
V: TRBV29-1; CDR3: CSGVAGGTDTQYF
V: TRBV7-9; CDR3: CASSFWQGTNTGELFF
V: TRBV20-1; CDR3: CSAIPQDRGHEQYF
V: TRBV12-3/TRBV12-4; CDR3: CASSSSGVWEQYF
V: TRBV20-1; CDR3: CSAFHGTGPYEQYF
V: TRBV4-1; CDR3: CASSQYKGFNQPQHF
V: TRBV4-3; CDR3: CASSQVRSLYNEQFF
V: TRBV3-1; CDR3: CASSPDYGARAYEQFF
V: TRBV5-1; CDR3: CASSRTSGSSYNEQFF
V: TRBV20-1; CDR3: CSARDGQGAGEAFF
V: TRBV9; CDR3: CASSDQPVAGAVEQFF
V: TRBV29-1; CDR3: CSVDGWQGSDEQYF
V: TRBV12-3/TRBV12-4; CDR3: CASSPRTGVREQYF
V: TRBV20-1; CDR3: CSARDMTGGSYGYTF
V: TRBV29-1; CDR3: CSVEERAGRDKNIQYF
V: TRBV12-3/TRBV12-4; CDR3: CASSASSGGQYF
V: TRBV5-6; CDR3: CASSSLDLNTGELFF
V: TRBV4-2; CDR3: CASSQVSGENIQYF
V: TRBV12-3/TRBV12-4; CDR3: CASSWFAGREGSYEQYF
V: TRBV20-1; CDR3: CSARTSGPNEPQHF
V: TRBV7-9; CDR3: CASSLATPGGSMNEQFF
V: TRBV3-1; CDR3: CASSPDRDQPQHF
V: TRBV20-1; CDR3: CSASRDHRVSEQYF
V: TRBV7-8; CDR3: CASSLEDRSQETQYF
V: TRBV7-3; CDR3: CATGGGNLDEQFF
V: TRBV4-1; CDR3: CASSPVGLAGGRSYEQYF
V: TRBV29-1; CDR3: CSVEGGVSTDTQYF
V: TRBV5-1; CDR3: CASSLRDRGLDTGELFF
V: TRBV20-1; CDR3: CSALKFDTEAFF
V: TRBV13; CDR3: CASSLIGAGGREQYF
V: TRBV12-3/TRBV12-4; CDR3: CASSLMGDTEAFF
V: TRBV27; CDR3: CASRPPVRAHNEQFF